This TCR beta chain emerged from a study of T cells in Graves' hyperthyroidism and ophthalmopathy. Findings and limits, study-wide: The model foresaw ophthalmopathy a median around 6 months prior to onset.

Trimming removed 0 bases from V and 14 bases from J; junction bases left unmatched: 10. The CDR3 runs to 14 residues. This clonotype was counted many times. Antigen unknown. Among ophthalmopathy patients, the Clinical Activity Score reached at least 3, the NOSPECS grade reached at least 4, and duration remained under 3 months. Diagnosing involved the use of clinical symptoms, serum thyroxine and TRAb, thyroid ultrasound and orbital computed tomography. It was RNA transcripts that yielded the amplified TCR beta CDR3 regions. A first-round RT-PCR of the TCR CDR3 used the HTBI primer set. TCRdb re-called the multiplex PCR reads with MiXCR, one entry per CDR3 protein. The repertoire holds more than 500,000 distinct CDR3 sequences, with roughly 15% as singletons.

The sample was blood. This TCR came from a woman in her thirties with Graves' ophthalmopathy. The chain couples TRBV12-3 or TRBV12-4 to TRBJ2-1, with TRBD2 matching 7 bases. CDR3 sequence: CASSLAPELATEFF. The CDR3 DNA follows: TGTGCCAGCAGTTTAGCGCCTGAACTAGCGACGGAGTTCTTC.